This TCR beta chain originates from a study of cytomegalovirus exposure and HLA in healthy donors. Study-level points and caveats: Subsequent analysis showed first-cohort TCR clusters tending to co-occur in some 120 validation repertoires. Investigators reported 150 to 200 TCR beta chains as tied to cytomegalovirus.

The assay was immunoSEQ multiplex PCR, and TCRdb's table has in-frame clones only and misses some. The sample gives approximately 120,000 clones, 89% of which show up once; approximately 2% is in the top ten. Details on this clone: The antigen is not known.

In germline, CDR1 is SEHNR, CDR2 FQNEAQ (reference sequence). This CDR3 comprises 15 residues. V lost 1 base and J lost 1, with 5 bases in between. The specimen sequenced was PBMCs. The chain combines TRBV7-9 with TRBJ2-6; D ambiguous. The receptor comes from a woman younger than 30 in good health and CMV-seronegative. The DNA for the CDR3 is TGTGCCAGCAGCTTAGTACAGTCTGGGGCCAACGTCCTGACTTTC. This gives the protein CASSLVQSGANVLTF.